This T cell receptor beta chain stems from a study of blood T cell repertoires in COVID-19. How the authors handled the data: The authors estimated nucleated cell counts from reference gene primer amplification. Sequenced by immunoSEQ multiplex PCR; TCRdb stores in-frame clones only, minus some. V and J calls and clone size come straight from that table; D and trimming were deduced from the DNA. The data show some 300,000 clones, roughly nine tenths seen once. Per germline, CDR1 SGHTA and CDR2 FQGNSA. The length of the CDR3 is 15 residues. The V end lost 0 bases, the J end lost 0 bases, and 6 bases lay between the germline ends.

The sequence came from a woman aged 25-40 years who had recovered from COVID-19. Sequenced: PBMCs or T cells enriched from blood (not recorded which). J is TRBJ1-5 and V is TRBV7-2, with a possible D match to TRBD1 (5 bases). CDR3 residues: CASSLARASNQPQHF. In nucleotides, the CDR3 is TGTGCCAGCAGCTTAGCCAGGGCTAGCAATCAGCCCCAGCATTTT.